This T cell receptor (beta chain) was recorded in a study of vaccination and CD4 T cells after COVID-19. Cultured CD4+ T cell DNA was sequenced using the Oncomine TCR Beta short-read assay. One entry per CDR3 protein, called by TCRdb with MiXCR from the PCR reads. The top ten hold around 20% of the sample, which has under 15,000 distinct CDR3 sequences, about 26% seen once. This clonotype was seen more than once but under ten times. Its antigen remains unidentified. The treatment: roughly nine-day PBMC culture with coronavirus spike peptide pools or control peptides (ViraFEST assay). ViraFEST used peptide pools to expand antigen-specific T cells, then sequenced TCRs. Germline lookup yields CDR1 MDHEN and CDR2 SYDVKM. Trimming removed 6 bases from V and 5 bases from J, with 11 bases in between. CDR3 length: 12 residues.

The TCR comes from a human donor with COVID-19. V is TRBV28 and J is TRBJ2-7; D uncertain. The sample taken for sequencing was cultured CD4+ T cells from blood. DNA for the CDR3: TGTGCCAGCAGCTGGGTAGGTCACGAGCAGTACTTC. Encoded protein: CASSWVGHEQYF.